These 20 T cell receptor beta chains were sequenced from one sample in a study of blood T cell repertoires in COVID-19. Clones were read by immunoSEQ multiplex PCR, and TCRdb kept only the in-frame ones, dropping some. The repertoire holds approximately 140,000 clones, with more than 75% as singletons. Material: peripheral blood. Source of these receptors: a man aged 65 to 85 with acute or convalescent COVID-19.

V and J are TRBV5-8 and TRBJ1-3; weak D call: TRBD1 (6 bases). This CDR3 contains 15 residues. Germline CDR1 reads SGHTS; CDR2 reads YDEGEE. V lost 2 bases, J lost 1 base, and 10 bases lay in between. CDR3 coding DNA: TGTGCCAGCAGCTTAGAAGGGACATCTGGAAACACCATATATTTT. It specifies CASSLEGTSGNTIYF.

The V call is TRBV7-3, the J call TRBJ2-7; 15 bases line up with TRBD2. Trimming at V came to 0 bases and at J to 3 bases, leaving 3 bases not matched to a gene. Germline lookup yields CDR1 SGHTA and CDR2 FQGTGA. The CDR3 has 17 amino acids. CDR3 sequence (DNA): TGTGCCAGCAGCTTAACGGGACTAGCGGGGGGTAGCTACGAGCAGTACTTC. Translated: CASSLTGLAGGSYEQYF.

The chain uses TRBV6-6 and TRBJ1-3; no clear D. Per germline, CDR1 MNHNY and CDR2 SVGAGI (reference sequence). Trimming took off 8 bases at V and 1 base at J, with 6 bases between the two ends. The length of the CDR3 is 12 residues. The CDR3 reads CASGASGNTIYF. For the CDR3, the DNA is TGTGCCAGCGGTGCGTCTGGAAACACCATATATTTT.

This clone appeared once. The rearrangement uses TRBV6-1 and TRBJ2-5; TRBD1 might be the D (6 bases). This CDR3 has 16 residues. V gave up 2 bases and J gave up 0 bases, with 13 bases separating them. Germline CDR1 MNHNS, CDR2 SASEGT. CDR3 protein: CASSEIGGPDQETQYF. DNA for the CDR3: TGTGCCAGCAGTGAAATTGGGGGCCCCGACCAAGAGACCCAGTACTTC.

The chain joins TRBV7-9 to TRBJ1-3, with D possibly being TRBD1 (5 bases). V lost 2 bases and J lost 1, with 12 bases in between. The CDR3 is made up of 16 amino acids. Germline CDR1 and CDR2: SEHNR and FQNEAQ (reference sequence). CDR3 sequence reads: CASSLSGRVSGNTIYF. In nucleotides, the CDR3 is TGTGCCAGCAGCTTATCAGGCAGGGTGTCTGGAAACACCATATATTTT.

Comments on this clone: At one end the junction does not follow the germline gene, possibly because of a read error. The CDR3 here is CANSLTVGNTIYF. The CDR3 coding sequence is TGTGCCAACAGCTTGACAGTTGGAAACACCATATATTTT. This chain joins TRBV7-3 and TRBJ1-3; maybe TRBD1 (5 bases). Germline lookup yields CDR1 SGHTA and CDR2 FQGTGA. The CDR3 contains 13 residues.

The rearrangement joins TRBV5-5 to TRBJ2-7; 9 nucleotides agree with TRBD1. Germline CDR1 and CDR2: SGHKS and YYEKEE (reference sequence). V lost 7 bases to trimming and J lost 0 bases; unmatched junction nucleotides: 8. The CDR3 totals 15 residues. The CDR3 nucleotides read TGTGCCAGCGTTTCCGGGACAGGGAACTCCTACGAGCAGTACTTC. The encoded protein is CASVSGTGNSYEQYF.

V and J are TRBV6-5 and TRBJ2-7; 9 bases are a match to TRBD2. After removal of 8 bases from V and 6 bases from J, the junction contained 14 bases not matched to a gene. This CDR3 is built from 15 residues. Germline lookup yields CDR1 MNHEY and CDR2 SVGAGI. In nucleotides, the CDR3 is TGTGCCAGCCGGGCTTGGACTAGCGATAATCGCGAGCAGTACTTC. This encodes CASRAWTSDNREQYF.

The CDR3 reads CASSRSLGELTGEQYF. The CDR3 coding sequence is TGTGCCAGCAGCCGCTCCCTCGGAGAGTTAACAGGCGAGCAGTACTTC. The chain carries TRBV4-2 and TRBJ2-7; weak D call: TRBD1 (5 bases). The germline CDR1 and CDR2 sequences are LGHNA and YNFKEQ. Trimming removed 4 bases at V and 6 bases at J, with 22 bases between. The CDR3 contains 16 residues.

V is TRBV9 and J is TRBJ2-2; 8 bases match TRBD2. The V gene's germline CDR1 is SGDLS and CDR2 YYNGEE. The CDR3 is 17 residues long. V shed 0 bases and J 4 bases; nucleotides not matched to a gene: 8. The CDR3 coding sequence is TGTGCCAGCAGCGTAGACTCGGGAGGGGGAGTCACCGGGGAGCTGTTTTTT. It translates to CASSVDSGGGVTGELFF.

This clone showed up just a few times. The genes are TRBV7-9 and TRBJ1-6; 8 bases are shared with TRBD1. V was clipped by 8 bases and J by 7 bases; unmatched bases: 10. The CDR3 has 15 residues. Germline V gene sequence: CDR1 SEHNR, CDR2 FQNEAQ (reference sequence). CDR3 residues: CASEVSGQGNSPLHF. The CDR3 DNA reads TGTGCCAGCGAGGTGTCAGGACAGGGAAATTCACCCCTCCACTTT.

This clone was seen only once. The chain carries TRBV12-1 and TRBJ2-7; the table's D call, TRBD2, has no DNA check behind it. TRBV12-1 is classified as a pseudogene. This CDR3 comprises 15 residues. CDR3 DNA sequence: TGTGCCAGCAGCTTTATGCGGAATCACTCCTACGAGCAGTACTTC. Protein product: CASSFMRNHSYEQYF.

The CDR3 spells CASKGTDRFYGYTF. CDR3 bases: TGTGCCAGCAAGGGGACAGACCGATTCTATGGCTACACCTTC. The rearrangement joins TRBV6-5 to TRBJ1-2, with TRBD1 matching over 7 bases. With V trimmed by 7 bases and J by 4 bases, 9 bases remained unmatched. The V gene's germline CDR1 is MNHEY and CDR2 SVGAGI. CDR3 length: 14 amino acids.

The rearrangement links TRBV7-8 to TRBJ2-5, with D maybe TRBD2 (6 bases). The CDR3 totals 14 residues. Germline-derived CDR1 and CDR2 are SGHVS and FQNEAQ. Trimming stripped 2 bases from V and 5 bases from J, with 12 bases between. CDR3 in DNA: TGTGCCAGCAGCTTAAGGCGGGACTGGGAGACCCAGTACTTC. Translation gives CASSLRRDWETQYF.

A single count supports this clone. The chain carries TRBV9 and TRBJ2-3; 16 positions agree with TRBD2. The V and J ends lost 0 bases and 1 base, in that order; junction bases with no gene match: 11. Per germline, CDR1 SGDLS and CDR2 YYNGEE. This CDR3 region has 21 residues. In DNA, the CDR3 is TGTGCCAGCAGCGTAGAGACCCCGGGACTAGCGGGGGGGCCCCGCACAGATACGCAGTATTTT. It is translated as CASSVETPGLAGGPRTDTQYF.

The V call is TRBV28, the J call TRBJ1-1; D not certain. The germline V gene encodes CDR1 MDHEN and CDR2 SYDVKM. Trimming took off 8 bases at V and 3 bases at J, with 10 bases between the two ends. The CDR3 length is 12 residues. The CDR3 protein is CASRETYTEAFF. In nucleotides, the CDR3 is TGTGCCAGCCGGGAAACTTACACTGAAGCTTTCTTT.

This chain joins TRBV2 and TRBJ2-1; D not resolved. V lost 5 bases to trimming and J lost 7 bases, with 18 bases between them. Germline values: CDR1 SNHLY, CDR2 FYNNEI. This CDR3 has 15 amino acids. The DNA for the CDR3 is TGTGCCAGCAGTAACCGTCAAATGACTGGTAATGAGCAGTTCTTC. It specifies CASSNRQMTGNEQFF.

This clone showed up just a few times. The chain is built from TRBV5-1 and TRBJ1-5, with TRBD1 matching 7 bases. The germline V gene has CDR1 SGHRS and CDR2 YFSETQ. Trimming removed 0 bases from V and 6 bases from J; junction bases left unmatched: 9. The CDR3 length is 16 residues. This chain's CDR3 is CASSLGTTGSGQPQHF. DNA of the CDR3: TGCGCCAGCAGCTTGGGAACGACAGGGTCCGGTCAGCCCCAGCATTTT.

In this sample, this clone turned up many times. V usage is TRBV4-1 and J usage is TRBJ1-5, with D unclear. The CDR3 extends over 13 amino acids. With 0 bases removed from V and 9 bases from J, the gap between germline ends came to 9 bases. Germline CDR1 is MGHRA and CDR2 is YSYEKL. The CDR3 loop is CASSQESFGPQHF. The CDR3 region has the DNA TGCGCCAGCAGCCAAGAGTCCTTCGGGCCCCAGCATTTT.

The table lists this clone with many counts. CDR3 protein: CASSSGLAVSSYNEQFF. The CDR3 region has the DNA TGTGCCAGCAGCTCGGGACTAGCGGTAAGCTCCTACAATGAGCAGTTCTTC. The chain uses TRBV7-3 and TRBJ2-1; 11 bases agree with TRBD2. The CDR3 is made up of 17 amino acids. In germline, CDR1 is SGHTA, CDR2 FQGTGA. The ends lost 4 bases at V and 0 bases at J; junction bases unmatched: 5.